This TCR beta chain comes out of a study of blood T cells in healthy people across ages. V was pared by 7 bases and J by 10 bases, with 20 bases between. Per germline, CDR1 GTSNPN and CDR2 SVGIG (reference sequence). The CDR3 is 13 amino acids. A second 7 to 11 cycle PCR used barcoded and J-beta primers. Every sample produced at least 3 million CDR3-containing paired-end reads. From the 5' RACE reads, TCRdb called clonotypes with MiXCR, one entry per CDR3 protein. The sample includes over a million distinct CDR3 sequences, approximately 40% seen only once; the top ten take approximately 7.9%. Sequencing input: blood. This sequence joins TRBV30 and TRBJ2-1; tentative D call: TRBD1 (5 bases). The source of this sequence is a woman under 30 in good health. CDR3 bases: TGTGCCTATTCGTTGGGGCCCCTCGACGAGCAGTTCTTC. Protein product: CAYSLGPLDEQFF.